Here is one T cell receptor beta chain with its context. What it recognizes is unknown. Different DNA sequences within this sample yield the same CDR3. These data come from a study of OX40 agonist ivuxolimab in advanced cancers. In the study overall: From about 23 to 85 years was the age range, with a mean of about 56 years, and around 84% were male. Three patients, one with hepatocellular carcinoma and two with cutaneous melanoma, responded partially.

Sequencing used immunoSEQ multiplex PCR; TCRdb keeps in-frame clones, though not all of them. The top ten clones hold 2% to 2.5% of a sample with some 45,000 clones, about four fifths of them seen once. Notes on the study in general: The study observed clonal expansion of CD4+ and CD8+ blood T cells by week 6 at 0.1 to 3.0 mg/kg. In general, CD8+ T cells held more expanded clones than CD4+ did, on average.

The CDR3 sequence is 14 residues long. CDR1 SGDLS and CDR2 YYNGEE come from the germline V gene. V was pared by 0 bases and J by 1 base, with 7 bases between. This specimen consisted of CD4+ or CD8+ T cells sorted from blood, obtained in a trial of the OX40 agonist ivuxolimab. The TCR sequence derives from an adult with an advanced solid tumor such as melanoma, head and neck, liver or kidney cancer. The genes are TRBV9 and TRBJ2-5; the D is unclear. The CDR3: CASSVGGIQETQYF. The CDR3 bases are TGTGCCAGCAGCGTAGGGGGAATCCAAGAGACCCAGTACTTC.